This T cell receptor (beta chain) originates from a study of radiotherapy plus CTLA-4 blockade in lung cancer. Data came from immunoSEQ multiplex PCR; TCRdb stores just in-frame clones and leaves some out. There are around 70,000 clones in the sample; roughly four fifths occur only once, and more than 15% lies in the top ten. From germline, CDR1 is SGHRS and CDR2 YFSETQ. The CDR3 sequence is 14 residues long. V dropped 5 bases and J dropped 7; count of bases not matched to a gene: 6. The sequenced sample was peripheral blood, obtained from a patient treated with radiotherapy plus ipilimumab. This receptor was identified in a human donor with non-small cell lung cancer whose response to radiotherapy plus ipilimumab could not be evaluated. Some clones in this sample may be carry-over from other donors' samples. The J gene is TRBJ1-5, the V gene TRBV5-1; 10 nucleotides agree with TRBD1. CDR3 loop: CASSLTGGRQPQHF. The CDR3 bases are TGCGCCAGCAGTCTGACAGGGGGCCGGCAGCCCCAGCATTTT.